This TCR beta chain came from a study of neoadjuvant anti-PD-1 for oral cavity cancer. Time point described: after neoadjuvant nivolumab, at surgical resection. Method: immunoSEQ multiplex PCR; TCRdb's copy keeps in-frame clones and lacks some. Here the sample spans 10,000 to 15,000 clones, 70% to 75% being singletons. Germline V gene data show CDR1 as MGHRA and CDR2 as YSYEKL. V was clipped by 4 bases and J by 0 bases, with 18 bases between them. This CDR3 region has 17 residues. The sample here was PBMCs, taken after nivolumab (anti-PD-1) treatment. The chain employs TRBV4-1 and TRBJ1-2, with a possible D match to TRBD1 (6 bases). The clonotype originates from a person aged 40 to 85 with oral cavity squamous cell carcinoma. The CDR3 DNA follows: TGCGCCAGCAGCCGTTCCGTACAGGGCTTGACTAACTATGGCTACACCTTC. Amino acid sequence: CASSRSVQGLTNYGYTF.